This T cell receptor (beta chain) was identified in a study of cytomegalovirus exposure and HLA in healthy donors. The overall study: The approximately 690 first-cohort repertoires and the 130 or so validation repertoires shared the same platform, a later analysis reported. Study findings and constraints: Researchers catalogued about 160 TCR beta chains as cytomegalovirus-associated. A later analysis found first-cohort TCR clusters tended to co-occur in the roughly 120 validation repertoires.

Concerning this clone: The antigen remains undetermined.

Clones were sequenced by immunoSEQ multiplex PCR, and TCRdb holds only the in-frame ones, with some missing. Among roughly 75,000 clones, around 94% were seen once, and the ten largest hold roughly 2%. The sample consisted of PBMCs. This clonotype was sampled from a woman between 18 and 29 years old in good health and CMV-seronegative.

The CDR3 nucleotides are TGTGCCAGCAGTTTCTTGCAGGTCGAACAGGGGCCCTACGAGCAGTACTTC. Amino acid sequence: CASSFLQVEQGPYEQYF. The chain has TRBV27 and TRBJ2-7; 7 bases agree with TRBD1. The germline CDR1 and CDR2 sequences are MNHEY and SMNVEV (reference sequence). V gave up 3 bases and J gave up 2 bases; unmatched junction bases: 13. This CDR3 is built from 17 residues.